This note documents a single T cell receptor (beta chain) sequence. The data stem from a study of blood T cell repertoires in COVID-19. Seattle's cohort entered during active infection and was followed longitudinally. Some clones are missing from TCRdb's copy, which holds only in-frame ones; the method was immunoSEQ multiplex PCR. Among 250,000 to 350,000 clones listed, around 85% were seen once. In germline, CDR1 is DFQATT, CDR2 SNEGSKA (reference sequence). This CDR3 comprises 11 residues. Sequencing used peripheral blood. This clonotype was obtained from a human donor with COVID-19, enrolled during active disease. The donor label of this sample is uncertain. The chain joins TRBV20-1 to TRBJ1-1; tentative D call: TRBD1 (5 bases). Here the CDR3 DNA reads TGCAGACTGTCGGGGGGCACTGAAGCTTTCTTT. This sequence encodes CRLSGGTEAFF.